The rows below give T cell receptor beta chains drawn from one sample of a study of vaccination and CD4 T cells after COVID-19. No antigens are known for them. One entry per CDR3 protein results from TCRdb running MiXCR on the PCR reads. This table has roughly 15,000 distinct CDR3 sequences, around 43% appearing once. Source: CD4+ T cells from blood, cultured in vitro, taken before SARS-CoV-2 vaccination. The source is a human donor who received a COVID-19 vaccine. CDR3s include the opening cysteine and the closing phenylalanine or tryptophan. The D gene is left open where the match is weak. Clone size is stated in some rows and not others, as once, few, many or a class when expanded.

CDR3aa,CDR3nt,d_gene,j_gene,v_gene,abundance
CASSQESTNSNQPQHF,TGTGCCAGCAGCCAAGAAAGTACCAATAGCAATCAGCCCCAGCATTTT,NA,TRBJ1-5,TRBV4-2,NA
CASSLALMNTEAFF,TGCGCCAGCAGCTTGGCCCTTATGAACACTGAAGCTTTCTTT,NA,TRBJ1-1,TRBV5-1,NA
CASSLRIDRGNYGYTF,TGTGCCAGCAGCTTACGAATAGACAGGGGTAACTATGGCTACACCTTC,TRBD1,TRBJ1-2,TRBV5-5,once
CASSPDRGAYNEQFF,TGCGCCAGCAGCCCCGACAGGGGAGCCTACAATGAGCAGTTCTTC,TRBD1,TRBJ2-1,TRBV4-1,NA
CSAVGWGQGLSYEQYF,TGCAGTGCGGTGGGATGGGGACAGGGGCTCTCCTACGAGCAGTACTTC,TRBD1,TRBJ2-7,TRBV20-1,NA
CASSYVGAMNTEAFF,TGTGCCAGCAGTTATGTTGGAGCAATGAACACTGAAGCTTTCTTT,NA,TRBJ1-1,TRBV6-5,few
CATSDGTSVSDTQYF,TGTGCCACCAGTGATGGGACTAGCGTCTCTGATACGCAGTATTTT,TRBD2,TRBJ2-3,TRBV24-1,NA
CASSSRRGLEDSYEQYF,TGTGCCAGCAGTAGCCGCCGGGGACTAGAAGACTCCTACGAGCAGTACTTC,TRBD2,TRBJ2-7,TRBV6-1,NA
CASSLAGGTDTQYF,TGTGCCAGCAGTCTAGCGGGGGGCACAGATACGCAGTATTTT,TRBD2,TRBJ2-3,TRBV25-1,NA
CASRRLAGRGDTQYF,TGTGCCAGTAGACGCCTAGCGGGGCGAGGAGATACGCAGTATTTT,TRBD2,TRBJ2-3,TRBV19,NA
CTSSHGGKRGFPRTDTQYF,TGCACCAGCAGCCATGGGGGTAAGCGGGGGTTCCCTCGCACAGATACGCAGTATTTT,NA,TRBJ2-3,TRBV1,few
CASSLVRVAAGYTF,TGTGCCAGCAGCTTAGTCAGGGTGGCTGCTGGCTACACCTTC,NA,TRBJ1-2,TRBV7-2,NA
CASSAYRQGTYEQYF,TGTGCCAGCAGTGCTTATCGACAGGGAACCTACGAGCAGTACTTC,TRBD1,TRBJ2-7,TRBV6-1,NA
CASSDASTSQETQYF,TGTGCCAGCAGTGACGCCTCGACTAGCCAGGAGACCCAGTACTTC,TRBD2,TRBJ2-5,TRBV6-4,NA
CASRNRTSRGGTDTQYF,TGCGCCAGCAGAAACCGAACTAGCCGGGGGGGCACAGATACGCAGTATTTT,TRBD2,TRBJ2-3,TRBV10-2,NA
CASSFGGTGYGYTF,TGTGCCAGTAGTTTCGGCGGGACAGGCTATGGCTACACCTTC,TRBD1,TRBJ1-2,TRBV19,NA
CASSRTGGGNQPQHF,TGTGCCAGCAGTCGGACAGGGGGTGGCAATCAGCCCCAGCATTTT,TRBD1,TRBJ1-5,TRBV6-1,NA
CASSSAGRDYGYTF,TGTGCCAGCAGTTCGGCAGGGCGTGACTATGGCTACACCTTC,NA,TRBJ1-2,TRBV27,NA
CAWSVIRSSGNTIYF,TGTGCCTGGAGTGTAATCCGGTCCTCTGGAAACACCATATATTTT,NA,TRBJ1-3,TRBV30,few
CASSNRAGELFF,TGTGCCAGCAGTAACAGGGCCGGGGAGCTGTTTTTT,NA,TRBJ2-2,TRBV6-1,NA
CAIRAGGTGGDCTGELFF,TGTGCCATCCGAGCCGGCGGGACAGGGGGCGATTGCACCGGGGAGCTGTTTTTT,NA,TRBJ2-2,TRBV21-1,few
CASSKGEAGNQPQHF,TGTGCCAGCAGTAAAGGGGAGGCCGGCAATCAGCCCCAGCATTTT,NA,TRBJ1-5,TRBV6-1,few
CSARDPQYNEQFF,TGCAGTGCTAGAGATCCCCAGTACAATGAGCAGTTCTTC,NA,TRBJ2-1,TRBV20-1,NA
CASSLGVTNYGYTF,TGCGCCAGCAGCTTGGGGGTGACTAACTATGGCTACACCTTC,NA,TRBJ1-2,TRBV5-1,NA
CASTRTGSTEAFF,TGTGCCAGCACCAGGACAGGTAGCACTGAAGCTTTCTTT,TRBD1,TRBJ1-1,TRBV12-3/TRBV12-4,few
CATSRDRAGGAPGELFF,TGTGCCACCAGCAGAGATAGGGCAGGGGGCGCCCCCGGGGAGCTGTTTTTT,TRBD1,TRBJ2-2,TRBV15,NA
CASSFGDDRDTEAFF,TGCGCCAGCAGCTTTGGCGATGACAGGGACACTGAAGCTTTCTTT,TRBD1,TRBJ1-1,TRBV5-1,NA
CASSPVGTSYNSPLHF,TGTGCCAGCAGTCCGGTTGGAACCTCATATAATTCACCCCTCCACTTT,NA,TRBJ1-6,TRBV27,NA
CASSSLGLNYGYTF,TGTGCCAGTAGTTCCCTGGGATTGAACTATGGCTACACCTTC,NA,TRBJ1-2,TRBV19,few
CASSEAELGPGNTIYF,TGTGCCAGCAGTGAAGCGGAGTTGGGTCCCGGAAACACCATATATTTT,NA,TRBJ1-3,TRBV6-1,NA
CSAPPTVSSTDTQYF,TGCAGTGCTCCCCCGACAGTCTCTAGCACAGATACGCAGTATTTT,NA,TRBJ2-3,TRBV20-1,NA
CASGTGVNTGELFF,TGTGCCAGCGGGACAGGGGTAAACACCGGGGAGCTGTTTTTT,TRBD1,TRBJ2-2,TRBV11-3,NA
CATSDPEGGAETQYF,TGTGCCACCAGTGATCCGGAAGGGGGCGCGGAGACCCAGTACTTC,TRBD1,TRBJ2-5,TRBV24-1,NA
CSARDFVRLSNYGYTF,TGCAGTGCTAGAGATTTTGTAAGACTCTCTAACTATGGCTACACCTTC,NA,TRBJ1-2,TRBV20-1,few
CSARATGSGAPLHF,TGCAGTGCTAGGGCGACAGGTTCAGGGGCACCCCTCCACTTT,NA,TRBJ1-6,TRBV20-1,NA
CASSYSVDRGDEQYF,TGTGCCAGCAGTTACTCGGTCGACAGGGGTGACGAGCAGTACTTC,TRBD1,TRBJ2-7,TRBV6-5,NA
CATSRGAVYGYTF,TGTGCCACCAGCAGAGGGGCAGTCTATGGCTACACCTTC,NA,TRBJ1-2,TRBV15,few
CASSWRTGFMNTEAFF,TGTGCCAGCAGCTGGCGGACAGGGTTCATGAACACTGAAGCTTTCTTT,TRBD1,TRBJ1-1,TRBV5-5,NA
CSAIGSLNEKLFF,TGCAGTGCTATTGGATCTCTTAATGAAAAACTGTTTTTT,NA,TRBJ1-4,TRBV20-1,NA
CASSEALTGGGYEQYF,TGTGCCAGCAGTGAAGCGCTAACAGGGGGCGGATACGAGCAGTACTTC,TRBD1,TRBJ2-7,TRBV2,NA
CSVQDRGGNQPQHF,TGCAGCGTTCAGGACAGGGGGGGCAATCAGCCCCAGCATTTT,TRBD1,TRBJ1-5,TRBV29-1,NA
CAWSVGLAGLETQYF,TGTGCCTGGAGTGTGGGACTAGCGGGCTTAGAGACCCAGTACTTC,TRBD2,TRBJ2-5,TRBV30,few
CASSSTGDYTEAFF,TGTGCCAGCAGTTCAACAGGGGACTACACTGAAGCTTTCTTT,TRBD1,TRBJ1-1,TRBV12-3/TRBV12-4,NA
CASRVELAGGSTDTQYF,TGTGCCAGCAGGGTTGAACTAGCGGGGGGCAGCACAGATACGCAGTATTTT,TRBD2,TRBJ2-3,TRBV2,NA
CASSPTTGGSNQPQHF,TGTGCCAGCTCCCCAACGACAGGGGGCAGCAATCAGCCCCAGCATTTT,TRBD1,TRBJ1-5,TRBV18,NA
CASSHPGLEQYF,TGTGCCAGCAGCCACCCTGGCTTGGAGCAGTACTTC,NA,TRBJ2-7,TRBV7-8,NA
CASSLQGGGTEAFF,TGTGCCAGCAGCTTACAGGGGGGCGGCACTGAAGCTTTCTTT,TRBD1,TRBJ1-1,TRBV7-3,few
CATSDLQRGLETQYF,TGTGCCACCAGTGATTTGCAACGGGGCTTGGAGACCCAGTACTTC,NA,TRBJ2-5,TRBV24-1,NA
CSAPLEGQETQYF,TGCAGTGCTCCTCTGGAGGGACAAGAGACCCAGTACTTC,NA,TRBJ2-5,TRBV20-1,NA
CASSFRGGTETQYF,TGTGCCAGCAGCTTTCGGGGGGGGACGGAGACCCAGTACTTC,TRBD2,TRBJ2-5,TRBV7-9,few
CASGPIRGGVQETQYF,TGTGCCAGCGGCCCGATTCGCGGGGGGGTACAAGAGACCCAGTACTTC,TRBD2,TRBJ2-5,TRBV5-4,NA
CASSLEQGSSFGYTF,TGTGCCAGCAGCTTGGAACAGGGATCTTCGTTTGGCTACACCTTC,NA,TRBJ1-2,TRBV5-4,NA
CASSLGRNRLSSYEQYF,TGTGCCAGCAGCTTAGGCCGGAACAGGCTTAGCTCCTACGAGCAGTACTTC,NA,TRBJ2-7,TRBV7-8,once
CATSRPTTGGGSGVTQYF,TGTGCCACCAGCAGGCCGACAACAGGGGGCGGCTCGGGAGTGACCCAGTACTTC,TRBD1,TRBJ2-5,TRBV15,few
CASSESRQDTQYF,TGTGCCAGCAGTGAAAGTCGGCAAGATACGCAGTATTTT,NA,TRBJ2-3,TRBV6-1,few